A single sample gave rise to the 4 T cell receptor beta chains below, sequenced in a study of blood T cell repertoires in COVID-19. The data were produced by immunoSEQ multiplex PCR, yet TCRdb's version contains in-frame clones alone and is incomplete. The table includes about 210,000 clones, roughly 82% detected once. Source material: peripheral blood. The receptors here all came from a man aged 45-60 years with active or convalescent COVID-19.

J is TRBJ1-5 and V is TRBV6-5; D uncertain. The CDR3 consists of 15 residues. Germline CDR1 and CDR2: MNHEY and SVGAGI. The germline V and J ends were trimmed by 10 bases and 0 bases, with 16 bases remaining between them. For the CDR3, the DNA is TGTGCCACCGACCTCTTGACAAATAGCAATCAGCCCCAGCATTTT. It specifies CATDLLTNSNQPQHF.

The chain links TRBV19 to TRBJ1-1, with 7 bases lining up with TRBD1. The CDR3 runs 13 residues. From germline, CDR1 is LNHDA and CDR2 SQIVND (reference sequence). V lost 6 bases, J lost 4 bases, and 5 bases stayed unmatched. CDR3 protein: CASRLQGSTEAFF. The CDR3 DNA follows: TGTGCCAGTAGGTTACAGGGGAGCACTGAAGCTTTCTTT.

This CDR3 is CAISARDSLNYGYTF. Written as DNA, the CDR3 is TGTGCCATCAGTGCCCGGGACAGCTTAAACTATGGCTACACCTTC. The V and J genes are TRBV10-3 and TRBJ1-2; TRBD1 aligns across 7 bases. Looked up from germline, CDR1 is ENHRY and CDR2 is SYGVKD. The CDR3 contains 15 residues. J gave up 2 bases and V 4 bases, and 7 bases lay outside the gene matches.

CDR3 in amino acids: CASSLSAGAATDLFYNEQFF. Written as DNA, the CDR3 is TGTGCCAGCAGCTTATCGGCAGGGGCCGCTACTGACCTTTTTTACAATGAGCAGTTCTTC. The V gene is TRBV7-6, the J gene TRBJ2-1; D is perhaps TRBD1 (6 bases). The CDR3 is made up of 20 amino acids. Germline V CDR1 and CDR2: SGHVS, FNYEAQ. Trimming took 2 bases from V and 4 from J, leaving 27 bases between them. Complete variable domain (other parts from reference TRBV7-6 and TRBJ2-1): GAGVSQSPRYKVTKRGQDVALRCDPISGHVSLYWYRQALGQGPEFLTYFNYEAQQDKSGLPNDRFSAERPEGSISTLTIQRTEQRDSAMYRCASSLSAGAATDLFYNEQFFGPGTRLTVL.